Listed below are T cell receptor beta chains from one sample, sequenced in a study of human T cells and chemical hapten exposure. A single record per CDR3 protein comes from TCRdb applying MiXCR to the RACE reads. The sample includes about 350,000 distinct CDR3 sequences, 6% to 7% of them seen just once. The source was whole blood, collected in connection with sensitization to the hapten diphenylcyclopropenone (DPC). These receptor sequences come from a woman between 18 and 29 years old with alopecia areata. Some clones in this sample may be carry-over from other donors' samples. Both conserved end residues are part of each CDR3. Each record gives: J gene, V gene, CDR3 protein.

TRBJ1-1 TRBV5-1 CASSSRTVPNTEAFF
TRBJ1-5 TRBV6-6 CASSSDSSNQPQHF
TRBJ1-3 TRBV6-6 CASSYGQGGNTIYF
TRBJ1-5 TRBV6-1 CASSEAGGNQPQHF
TRBJ1-5 TRBV3-1 CASSQDVGQPQHF
TRBJ1-1 TRBV27 CASSLFKNTEAFF
TRBJ2-3 TRBV20-1 CSARVESGYTDTQYF
TRBJ2-1 TRBV7-4 CASSVYRDKVSASSYNEQFF
TRBJ2-5 TRBV28 CASQNPSGAQETQYF
TRBJ2-1 TRBV6-5 CASSYSNANEQFF
TRBJ1-2 TRBV4-2 CASSQGSTGADYGYTF
TRBJ2-2 TRBV7-3 CASSLTGQGAGELFF
TRBJ1-1 TRBV11-2 CASSLDGGYPPRAAFF
TRBJ1-5 TRBV7-2 CASSLGPGGTQPQHF
TRBJ2-3 TRBV7-8 CASSLVDSTDTQYF
TRBJ1-5 TRBV4-3 CASSQDRSRQGASNQPQHF
TRBJ1-6 TRBV7-8 CASSPGGQATSPLHF
TRBJ1-5 TRBV6-2/TRBV6-3 CASSTGTGEYQPQHF
TRBJ2-7 TRBV5-4 CASSSETTSEQYF
TRBJ1-2 TRBV4-3 CASSQDPGRGNGYTF
TRBJ1-1 TRBV12-5 CASGPFQGARFMNTEAFF
TRBJ2-3 TRBV5-1 CASSSRRLAGGPDTQYF
TRBJ1-6 TRBV9 CASSTSASSPLHF
TRBJ1-2 TRBV4-1 CASSPQGREGGYTF
TRBJ2-4 TRBV25-1 CASSEFWGIQYF
TRBJ1-6 TRBV5-4 CASNDKTGDSPLHF
TRBJ2-3 TRBV27 CASRNRDSSTDTQYF
TRBJ2-1 TRBV14 CASSPLSIGSQFF